These 9 T cell receptor beta chains were sequenced from one sample in a study of blood T cell repertoires in COVID-19 (TCRdb year 2020). Libraries were made using the immunoSEQ multiplex PCR assay. TCRdb obtained this table from immuneACCESS and retained in-frame rearrangements with V and J assigned. These tables miss some clones; where compared with another copy, unresolved V genes account for less than half of the shortfall, and the remainder is unexplained. The sample table holds fewer than 200,000 clones, of which around 85% were seen once. The ten largest clones capture 1% to 1.5% of the sample. What was sequenced was peripheral blood. These receptors were collected from a man in his 60s who had recovered from COVID-19.

This clone came up once. J is TRBJ1-5 and V is TRBV29-1, with 7 bases matching TRBD1. The J segment lost 5 bases and the V segment lost 5 bases, leaving 6 bases of the junction unmatched. Germline lookup yields CDR1 SQVTM and CDR2 ANQGSEA. The CDR3 contains 13 residues. CDR3 sequence reads: CSVTGQSDQPQHF. The DNA of the CDR3 is TGCAGCGTTACGGGACAGTCAGATCAGCCCCAGCATTTT.

This chain uses TRBV5-1 with TRBJ2-5; 12 bases map to TRBD2. J lost 5 bases, V lost 3 bases, and 2 bases had no gene match. The CDR3 is made up of 14 amino acids. Germline assignment: CDR1 SGHRS and CDR2 YFSETQ. DNA for the CDR3: TGCGCCAGCAGCTCAGGGACTAGCGGGGAGACCCAGTACTTC. It yields the protein CASSSGTSGETQYF.

V is TRBV7-2 and J is TRBJ2-5; D might be TRBD2 (5 bases). The V end lost 5 bases, the J end lost 5 bases, and 21 bases lay between the germline ends. The germline CDR1 and CDR2 sequences are SGHTA and FQGNSA. The CDR3 runs to 16 residues. The CDR3 loop is CASSLAVSRGEETQYF. CDR3 nucleotide sequence: TGTGCCAGCAGCCTGGCGGTCTCGCGTGGGGAGGAGACCCAGTACTTC.

This rearrangement joins TRBV2 to TRBJ1-1, with D possibly matching TRBD1 (6 bases). V was shortened by 8 bases and J by 6 bases, with 13 bases between the two germline ends. CDR1 SNHLY and CDR2 FYNNEI come from the germline V gene. The CDR3 length is 12 residues. The CDR3 region is CASLTGSPEAFF. As DNA, the CDR3 is TGTGCCAGCCTTACAGGGTCCCCTGAAGCTTTCTTT.

This clone showed up just a few times. The chain employs TRBV19 and TRBJ1-1; weak D call: TRBD1 (6 bases). Germline V lookup: CDR1 LNHDA, CDR2 SQIVND (reference sequence). Between the trimmed V and J ends, which lost 6 bases and 8 bases, there was a span of 16 bases. This CDR3 has 13 amino acids. The CDR3 DNA reads as TGTGCCAGTAGCCGACTTTCAGGGGCGGAAGCTTTCTTT. Translated: CASSRLSGAEAFF.

The chain uses TRBV4-3 and TRBJ1-2, with D possibly being TRBD1 (5 bases). This CDR3 spans 17 amino acids. V was trimmed by 1 base and J by 4 bases, leaving 19 bases between them. The germline CDR1 and CDR2 sequences are LGHNA and YSLEER. The chain's CDR3 is CASSQAPPSYRPYGYTF. The CDR3, as DNA: TGCGCCAGCAGCCAAGCCCCCCCCTCATACAGGCCCTATGGCTACACCTTC.

V and J are TRBV7-2 and TRBJ2-5, with a weak D call TRBD2 (6 bases). The germline gives CDR1 SGHTA, CDR2 FQGNSA. The CDR3 is 14 amino acids. V shed 0 bases and J shed 9 bases, with 14 bases lying between them. The CDR3 region is CASSLALDGGSQYF. The CDR3 region has the DNA TGTGCCAGCAGCTTAGCGTTGGACGGGGGTTCCCAGTACTTC.

This clone was seen once. V and J are TRBV9 and TRBJ1-4; possible D gene TRBD1, 5 bases. V was cut by 2 bases and J by 6 bases, with 17 bases left in between. The CDR3 is 16 residues long. Germline assignment: CDR1 SGDLS and CDR2 YYNGEE. The DNA of the CDR3 is TGTGCCAGCAGCGTGGCTGCGGGGCAAGGGGATGAAAAACTGTTTTTT. It codes for CASSVAAGQGDEKLFF.

This chain uses TRBV7-2 with TRBJ2-1, with a tentative D call TRBD1 (6 bases). This CDR3 has 15 amino acids. Per the germline V gene, CDR1 is SGHTA and CDR2 is FQGNSA. V shed 4 bases and J shed 2 bases, with 12 bases lying between them. The CDR3, as DNA: TGTGCCAGCAGCTCACGAAGGACAGCCTACAATGAGCAGTTCTTC. Amino acid sequence: CASSSRRTAYNEQFF.